This paragraph reports one T cell receptor (beta chain). With a much larger clone just one base away, this may be a read error. Germline lookup yields CDR1 MNHNS and CDR2 SASEGT. This CDR3 region has 12 residues. These data come from a study of regulatory T cells in long-lasting Graves disease. To make TCR beta libraries, researchers used iRepertoire HTBI primers and Arm-PCR of CDR3 regions. TCRdb re-called the multiplex PCR reads through MiXCR, storing one row per CDR3 protein. The sample includes 350,000 to 500,000 distinct CDR3 sequences, under 25% of them seen just once. Specified time point: persistent/refractory GD, antithyroid drugs over 5 years with positive TRAb. With RNA extracted from PBMCs as input, the TCR library was made.

The rearrangement joins TRBV6-1 to TRBJ2-5; the D gene is possibly TRBD1 (6 bases). The source of this sequence is a female donor with Graves disease. The sample consisted of peripheral blood mononuclear cells (PBMCs), taken when the disease was refractory, from a patient treated with antithyroid drugs. DNA for the CDR3: TGTACCAGCAGGGACATCCAAGAGACCCAGTACTTC. Its protein is CTSRDIQETQYF.